What follows are 27 T cell receptor beta chains derived from one specimen sequenced in a study of T-cell reconstitution after alpha-beta-depleted transplantation in children. Molecular barcoding with unique molecular identifiers was used for the TCRbeta library. TCRdb analysed the PCR reads with MiXCR anew, one entry per CDR3 protein. This table has under 300,000 distinct CDR3 sequences, around a tenth appearing once. This specimen was peripheral blood, taken 180 days after TCRalphabeta/CD19-depleted stem cell transplant. These receptors all stem from a male patient aged 2 to 9 who had a stem cell transplant for chronic granulomatous disease, so the T cells may come from the graft donor.

This clonotype appeared many times. The genes are TRBV5-1 and TRBJ2-5; D call uncertain. V shed 2 bases and J shed 5 bases, with 16 bases lying between them. The CDR3 loop spans 15 amino acids. CDR1 is SGHRS, CDR2 YFSETQ, per germline. CDR3 protein: CASSFVLDDSETQYF. For the CDR3, the DNA is TGCGCCAGCAGCTTCGTTTTAGATGATTCGGAGACCCAGTACTTC.

Worth noting for this clonotype: A much larger clone sits a single nucleotide away, making a read error possible. Lacking the conserved final phenylalanine or tryptophan, this CDR3 likely reflects a read error. The chain combines TRBV6-1 with TRBJ1-1; the D gene is possibly TRBD1 (5 bases). V lost 2 bases to trimming and J lost 4 bases, with 8 bases between them. The length of the CDR3 is 13 residues. Germline CDR1 MNHNS, CDR2 SASEGT. The DNA of the CDR3 is TGTGCCAGCAGTGAATGGGGCGGCACTGAAGCTTTCTAT. Its protein is CASSEWGGTEAFY.

The chain combines TRBV3-1 with TRBJ2-4; 8 nucleotides align to TRBD1. Trimming took 6 bases from V and 2 from J; bases not matched to a gene: 15. CDR3 length equals 18 residues. The germline gives CDR1 LGHDT, CDR2 YNNKEL (reference sequence). CDR3 in DNA: TGTGCCAGCAGACCAAGAATACCCAGGGGGCATACCAAAAACATTCAGTACTTC. Its protein is CASRPRIPRGHTKNIQYF.

This clonotype showed up just once. This may be a read error, as it is one base from a much larger clone. The chain carries TRBV27 and TRBJ2-5; D is uncertain. Germline V gene sequence: CDR1 MNHEY, CDR2 SMNVEV (reference sequence). The CDR3 has 13 residues. CDR3 DNA sequence: TGTGCCAGCAGTCTCAGGAGCCAAGGGACCCAGTACTTC. The encoded protein is CASSLRSQGTQYF.

The rearrangement joins TRBV12-3 or TRBV12-4 to TRBJ2-1; a weak D match, TRBD1 (6 bases). V was pared by 2 bases and J by 4 bases, with 15 bases between. The CDR3 loop spans 16 amino acids. CDR3 sequence: CASSLSLVRGYNEQFF. The CDR3 DNA sequence: TGTGCCAGCAGTTTAAGCCTGGTCAGGGGTTACAATGAGCAGTTCTTC.

This clonotype came up many times. The chain combines TRBV29-1 with TRBJ2-5; 8 positions agree with TRBD1. J was trimmed by 4 bases and V by 7 bases; bases with no gene match: 5. The germline CDR1 and CDR2 sequences are SQVTM and ANQGSEA. CDR3 length: 12 amino acids. DNA for the CDR3: TGCAGCGCCGGACAGGGAATAGAGACCCAGTACTTC. Translated, it gives CSAGQGIETQYF.

This clonotype was seen repeatedly, ten times or more. The chain has TRBV20-1 and TRBJ2-3; D remains unclear. The V gene lost 3 bases and the J gene lost 0 bases, with 10 bases spanning the gap. The V gene's germline CDR1 is DFQATT and CDR2 SNEGSKA (reference sequence). CDR3 length: 14 residues. CDR3: CSARSQASTDTQYF. The DNA of the CDR3 is TGCAGTGCTAGGAGCCAGGCTAGCACAGATACGCAGTATTTT.

In this sample, this clonotype turned up many times. V is TRBV15 and J is TRBJ1-6; 8 bases fit TRBD1. Germline loops: CDR1 LNHNV, CDR2 YYDKDF (reference sequence). Trimming at V came to 1 base and at J to 10 bases, leaving 6 bases not matched to a gene. The CDR3 has 15 residues. The CDR3 DNA sequence: TGTGCCACCAGCAGAGGTCAGGGGGCAGGGTCACCCCTCCACTTT. Its protein is CATSRGQGAGSPLHF.

V usage is TRBV7-2 and J usage is TRBJ1-3; D gene uncertain. In germline, CDR1 is SGHTA, CDR2 FQGNSA. There are 16 residues in the CDR3. The germline V and J ends were trimmed by 1 base and 0 bases, with 10 bases remaining between them. The CDR3 spells CASSLVALGSGNTIYF. Here the CDR3 DNA reads TGTGCCAGCAGCTTAGTTGCGCTCGGCTCTGGAAACACCATATATTTT.

On this clonotype: This may come from a read error, since a much larger clone is one base off. This chain joins TRBV20-1 and TRBJ1-6, with a tentative D call TRBD1 (6 bases). The CDR3 length is 16 residues. From germline, CDR1 is DFQATT and CDR2 SNEGSKA (reference sequence). CDR3 sequence: CCARSGGAVRNSPLHF. CDR3 coding DNA: TGCTGTGCTAGGTCGGGGGGCGCGGTGAGAAATTCACCCCTCCACTTT.

This clonotype was seen at least ten times. This sequence joins TRBV5-6 and TRBJ2-3, with 7 bases lining up with TRBD2. CDR1 and CDR2 from the germline V gene are SGHDT and YYEEEE. The CDR3 length is 14 residues. Trimming removed 5 bases from V and 5 bases from J; junction bases left unmatched: 8. The CDR3 nucleotides read TGTGCCAGCAGTTCTAAAGCGGGATTAGATACGCAGTATTTT. It encodes CASSSKAGLDTQYF.

There are many counts of this clonotype. The chain employs TRBV12-3 or TRBV12-4 and TRBJ2-2; no firm D call. V dropped 2 bases and J dropped 4 bases, with 5 bases sitting between them. The CDR3 is 13 amino acids. CDR3 region: CASSLFPTGELFF. The CDR3 DNA reads as TGTGCCAGCAGTTTATTCCCCACCGGGGAGCTGTTTTTT.

This clonotype was detected ten times or more. This sequence joins TRBV7-9 and TRBJ2-5; D unresolved. Trimming shortened V by 0 bases and J by 2 bases, and 4 bases separated the two germline ends. CDR1 is SEHNR and CDR2 is FQNEAQ in the germline V gene (reference sequence). The CDR3 is made up of 13 amino acids. The CDR3 DNA follows: TGTGCCAGCAGCTTAGCCCGTCAAGAGACCCAGTACTTC. The encoded protein is CASSLARQETQYF.

About this clonotype: Since a much larger clone is just one base distant, this may be a read error. This sequence joins TRBV2 and TRBJ2-3; TRBD2 matches 10 bases. This CDR3 is built from 15 residues. Germline V gene sequence: CDR1 SNHLY, CDR2 FYNNEI. Trimming removed 6 bases from V and 3 bases from J; junction bases left unmatched: 6. CDR3: CASRPSGGATDTQYF. The CDR3 DNA reads TGTGCCAGCAGACCTAGCGGGGGAGCTACAGATACGCAGTATTTT.

The sample holds many counts of this clonotype. This chain links TRBV10-3 with TRBJ2-7, with D possibly being TRBD2 (6 bases). V lost 6 bases and J lost 5, with 17 bases in between. The CDR3 length is 14 residues. Looked up from germline, CDR1 is ENHRY and CDR2 is SYGVKD. CDR3: CAIRWGGKSNEQYF. CDR3 nucleotide sequence: TGTGCCATCAGATGGGGCGGGAAGTCCAACGAGCAGTACTTC.

This clonotype occurred many times. This chain joins TRBV6-5 and TRBJ1-1; D gene ambiguous. Germline CDR1 is MNHEY and CDR2 is SVGAGI. This CDR3 region has 14 residues. Trimming left V 0 bases short and J 1 base short, with 6 bases between. The CDR3 spells CASSYSSKNTEAFF. In DNA, the CDR3 is TGTGCCAGCAGTTACTCCTCTAAGAACACTGAAGCTTTCTTT.

At least ten counts were recorded for this clonotype. The chain has TRBV18 and TRBJ2-5; tentatively, D is TRBD1 or TRBD2 (5 bases each). Trimming took off 3 bases at V and 2 bases at J, with 13 bases between the two ends. Per germline, CDR1 KGHSH and CDR2 LQKENI. The CDR3 consists of 15 residues. The CDR3 here is CASSPGTRQQETQYF. CDR3 bases: TGTGCCAGCTCACCGGGGACCCGACAACAAGAGACCCAGTACTTC.

There are many counts of this clonotype. The CDR3 DNA is TGCAGTGCTAGAGTGTCTAGGGCTGGGGCCAACGTCCTGACTTTC. Encoded protein: CSARVSRAGANVLTF. The chain combines TRBV20-1 with TRBJ2-6; no clear D gene. V lost 1 base to trimming and J lost 2 bases, with 9 bases between them. Germline assignment: CDR1 DFQATT and CDR2 SNEGSKA (reference sequence). The CDR3 covers 15 residues.

J is TRBJ2-5 and V is TRBV5-1; TRBD2 matches 10 bases. V shed 2 bases and J 10 bases; nucleotides not matched to a gene: 17. Germline assignment: CDR1 SGHRS and CDR2 YFSETQ. CDR3 length equals 17 residues. The CDR3 spells CASSFRAAGGGRQSQYF. The CDR3 coding sequence is TGCGCCAGCAGCTTTCGGGCAGCGGGAGGGGGACGTCAGAGCCAGTACTTC. Supplemented by reference TRBV5-1 and TRBJ2-5, the full variable domain reads KAGVTQTPRYLIKTRGQQVTLSCSPISGHRSVSWYQQTPGQGLQFLFEYFSETQRNKGNFPGRFSGRQFSNSRSEMNVSTLELGDSALYLCASSFRAAGGGRQSQYFGPGTRLLVL.

This clonotype has a count of ten or more. The chain carries TRBV9 and TRBJ2-7; 8 bases are a match to TRBD2. The CDR3 covers 14 residues. The germline CDR1 and CDR2 sequences are SGDLS and YYNGEE. The junction had 1 base not matched to a gene; V was cut back by 0 bases and J by 2 bases. CDR3 in DNA: TGTGCCAGCAGCGTAGCGGGAGGGCCCTACGAGCAGTACTTC. This translates into CASSVAGGPYEQYF.

This clonotype was seen repeatedly, ten times or more. The chain joins TRBV7-2 to TRBJ2-2; TRBD1 matches 9 bases. V gave up 5 bases and J gave up 7 bases; unmatched junction bases: 8. This CDR3 region has 15 residues. Per germline, CDR1 SGHTA and CDR2 FQGNSA. The CDR3 DNA reads as TGTGCCAGCAGCCATGCGGGACAGGGTGGCGGGGAGCTGTTTTTT. The encoded protein is CASSHAGQGGGELFF.

To note about this clonotype: Since a much larger clone is just one base distant, this may be a read error. CDR3: CSIYRGHEQYF. Written as DNA, the CDR3 is TGCAGCATTTACAGGGGCCACGAGCAGTACTTC. This rearrangement joins TRBV29-1 to TRBJ2-7; 7 bases map to TRBD1. J lost 5 bases, V lost 8 bases, and 6 bases had no gene match. Per germline, CDR1 SQVTM and CDR2 ANQGSEA. This CDR3 has 11 amino acids.

This clonotype occurred many times. V and J are TRBV11-2 and TRBJ2-5; 7 positions agree with TRBD2. CDR1 and CDR2 from the germline V gene are SGHAT and FQNNGV. V shed 4 bases, J shed 4 bases, and the junction held 3 bases outside the gene matches. The CDR3 has 13 residues. CDR3 loop: CASSWDYSETQYF. For the CDR3, the DNA is TGTGCCAGCAGCTGGGACTATTCAGAGACCCAGTACTTC. Combining the CDR3 with reference TRBV11-2 and TRBJ2-5 gives the whole variable domain EAGVAQSPRYKIIEKRQSVAFWCNPISGHATLYWYQQILGQGPKLLIQFQNNGVVDDSQLPKDRFSAERLKGVDSTLKIQPAKLEDSAVYLCASSWDYSETQYFGPGTRLLVL.

This clonotype was picked up many times. The chain links TRBV9 to TRBJ2-1, with D tentatively TRBD2 (6 bases). The CDR3 contains 13 residues. Deletions cut 6 bases from V and 5 bases from J, with 12 bases between. CDR1 and CDR2 (germline): SGDLS, YYNGEE. This CDR3 reads CASTGAPHNEQFF. The CDR3 DNA follows: TGTGCCAGCACGGGAGCCCCCCACAATGAGCAGTTCTTC.

This clonotype was detected many times. The V call is TRBV9, the J call TRBJ2-2; no firm D call. Trimming pared 6 bases from V and 4 bases from J, leaving 19 bases between. From germline, CDR1 is SGDLS and CDR2 YYNGEE. The CDR3 length is 16 residues. CDR3 region: CASNPGLGPSTGELFF. CDR3 bases: TGTGCCAGCAACCCCGGTCTGGGCCCAAGCACCGGGGAGCTGTTTTTT.

CDR3: CTTGLAGTYEQYF. CDR3 in DNA: TGTACCACGGGACTAGCGGGAACCTACGAGCAGTACTTC. The genes are TRBV3-1 and TRBJ2-7; TRBD2 aligns across 13 bases. This CDR3 region has 13 residues. Germline CDR1 LGHDT, CDR2 YNNKEL (reference sequence).

This clonotype has a count of ten or more. This rearrangement joins TRBV28 to TRBJ2-5; 8 nucleotides agree with TRBD1. Germline V lookup: CDR1 MDHEN, CDR2 SYDVKM. The CDR3 has 17 amino acids. With 5 bases clipped from V and 2 bases from J, the junction kept 13 bases outside the gene matches. The CDR3 protein is CASSTLRQGAWQETQYF. The CDR3 DNA is TGTGCCAGCAGTACTCTCAGGCAGGGGGCCTGGCAAGAGACCCAGTACTTC.